The 6 T cell receptor beta chains below were found in one sample sequenced in a study of T-cell memory formation after mild COVID-19. TCRdb re-called the 5' RACE reads with MiXCR, one entry per CDR3 protein. Among under 450,000 distinct CDR3 sequences listed, roughly a quarter were seen once. The sequenced sample was PBMCs or a T cell subset sorted from them (not recorded which). Every receptor here comes from an adult woman who had mild COVID-19 (a few samples of this study predate the infection). Cell type and time point are not known.

The CDR3 protein is CASSPSQVPDTQYF. CDR3 bases: TGTGCCAGCAGCCCGAGCCAAGTCCCAGATACGCAGTATTTT. The chain joins TRBV7-8 to TRBJ2-3; D gene uncertain. The V end lost 5 bases, the J end lost 4 bases, and 13 bases lay between the germline ends. Germline assignment: CDR1 SGHVS and CDR2 FQNEAQ. The CDR3 is made up of 14 amino acids.

This clonotype was counted between two and nine times. This CDR3 is CASSLRLGGNQPQHF. The CDR3 DNA sequence: TGTGCCAGCAGTTTAAGACTTGGGGGGAATCAGCCCCAGCATTTT. The chain links TRBV12-3 or TRBV12-4 to TRBJ1-5; weak D call: TRBD1 (5 bases). V was pared by 2 bases and J by 4 bases, with 12 bases between. The CDR3 extends over 15 amino acids.

The table lists this clonotype with a few counts. The rearrangement links TRBV7-2 to TRBJ2-5, with 11 bases aligning to TRBD2. Germline CDR1 SGHTA, CDR2 FQGNSA. CDR3 size: 16 residues. Trimming cost V 3 bases and J 4 bases; bases outside gene matches: 7. CDR3 coding DNA: TGTGCCAGCAGCTTCCAACTAGCGGGAGATCGAGAGACCCAGTACTTC. It is translated as CASSFQLAGDRETQYF.

The chain combines TRBV2 with TRBJ2-1, with D possibly being TRBD2 (6 bases). The CDR3 is 11 residues long. The V and J ends lost 11 bases and 10 bases respectively, with 15 bases between them. Germline V gives CDR1 SNHLY, CDR2 FYNNEI. The CDR3 sequence is CAGGIDTEQFF. Here the CDR3 DNA reads TGTGCCGGGGGGATAGACACCGAGCAGTTCTTC.

This clonotype appeared a few times. The chain carries TRBV10-3 and TRBJ2-1, with a weak D call TRBD2 (5 bases). V lost 7 bases and J 5 bases, leaving 12 bases between the germline ends. Germline lookup yields CDR1 ENHRY and CDR2 SYGVKD. There are 13 residues in the CDR3. The CDR3 DNA sequence: TGTGCCATCACCGGGGAGTTCAACAATGAGCAGTTCTTC. This translates into CAITGEFNNEQFF.

This sequence joins TRBV2 and TRBJ2-5; D uncertain. This CDR3 has 12 residues. Trimming took 1 base from V and 4 from J, leaving 4 bases between them. The germline V gene encodes CDR1 SNHLY and CDR2 FYNNEI. CDR3 sequence: CASSEGLETQYF. CDR3 nucleotide sequence: TGTGCCAGCAGTGAAGGGCTAGAGACCCAGTACTTC.